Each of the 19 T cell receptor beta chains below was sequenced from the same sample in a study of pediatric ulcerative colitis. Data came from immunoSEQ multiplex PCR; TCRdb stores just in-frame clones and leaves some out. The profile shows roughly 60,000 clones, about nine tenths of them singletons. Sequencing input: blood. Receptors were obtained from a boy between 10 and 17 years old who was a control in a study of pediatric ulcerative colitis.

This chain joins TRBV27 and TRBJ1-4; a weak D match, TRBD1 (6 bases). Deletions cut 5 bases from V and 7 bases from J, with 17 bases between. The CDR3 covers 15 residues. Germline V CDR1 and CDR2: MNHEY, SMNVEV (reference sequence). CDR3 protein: CASSPLVTGVEKLFF. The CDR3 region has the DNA TGTGCCAGCAGTCCCCTGGTGACAGGAGTTGAAAAACTGTTTTTT.

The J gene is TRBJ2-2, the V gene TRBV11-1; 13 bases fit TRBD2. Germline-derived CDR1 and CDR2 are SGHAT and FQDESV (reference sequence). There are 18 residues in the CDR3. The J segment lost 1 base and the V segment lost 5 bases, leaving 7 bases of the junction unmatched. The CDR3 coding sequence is TGTGCCAGCAGCCCTGGCGGACTAGCGGGAGAGAACACCGGGGAGCTGTTTTTT. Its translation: CASSPGGLAGENTGELFF.

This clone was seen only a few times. The CDR3 sequence: CASSESLATGELFF. The DNA of the CDR3 is TGTGCCAGCTCAGAGTCATTAGCCACCGGGGAGCTGTTTTTT. The rearrangement uses TRBV18 and TRBJ2-2; D ambiguous. V dropped 5 bases and J dropped 4 bases, with 11 bases sitting between them. Germline assignment: CDR1 KGHSH and CDR2 LQKENI. This CDR3 has 14 amino acids.

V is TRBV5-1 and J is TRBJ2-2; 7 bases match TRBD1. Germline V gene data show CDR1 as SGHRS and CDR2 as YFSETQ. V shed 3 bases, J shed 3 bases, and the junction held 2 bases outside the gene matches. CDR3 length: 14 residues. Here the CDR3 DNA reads TGCGCCAGCAGCTCTACAGGGGACACCGGGGAGCTGTTTTTT. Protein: CASSSTGDTGELFF.

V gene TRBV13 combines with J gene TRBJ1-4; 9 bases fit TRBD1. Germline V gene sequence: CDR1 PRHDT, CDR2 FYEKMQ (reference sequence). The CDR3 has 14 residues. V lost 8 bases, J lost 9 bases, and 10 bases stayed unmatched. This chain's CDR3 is CASRGQGDLQKLFF. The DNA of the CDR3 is TGTGCCAGCCGGGGACAGGGCGACCTCCAAAAACTGTTTTTT.

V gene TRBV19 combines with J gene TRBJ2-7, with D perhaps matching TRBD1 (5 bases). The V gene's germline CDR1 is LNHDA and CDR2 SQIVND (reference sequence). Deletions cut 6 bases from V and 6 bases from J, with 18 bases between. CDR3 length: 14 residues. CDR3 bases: TGTGCCAGTAGCGGTCCAAGGGGAATATTCGAGCAGTACTTC. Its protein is CASSGPRGIFEQYF. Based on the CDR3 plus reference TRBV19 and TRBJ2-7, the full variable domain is DGGITQSPKYLFRKEGQNVTLSCEQNLNHDAMYWYRQDPGQGLRLIYYSQIVNDFQKGDIAEGYSVSREKKESFPLTVTSAQKNPTAFYLCASSGPRGIFEQYFGPGTRLTVT.

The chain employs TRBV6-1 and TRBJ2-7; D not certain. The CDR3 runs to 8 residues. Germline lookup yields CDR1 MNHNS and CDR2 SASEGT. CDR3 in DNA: TGTGCTCACTACGAGCAGTACTTC. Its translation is CAHYEQYF.

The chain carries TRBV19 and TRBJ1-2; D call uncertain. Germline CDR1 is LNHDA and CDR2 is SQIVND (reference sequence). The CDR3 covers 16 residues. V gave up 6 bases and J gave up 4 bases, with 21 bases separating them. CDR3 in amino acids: CASSPNLNGGFYGYTF. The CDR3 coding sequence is TGTGCCAGTAGCCCTAATCTGAACGGAGGCTTCTATGGCTACACCTTC.

Here the CDR3 DNA reads TGTGCCAGCAGCTCTTCTAGCGGGAGGCAGGATGAGCAGTTCTTC. Protein: CASSSSSGRQDEQFF. This chain joins TRBV7-9 and TRBJ2-1; TRBD2 agrees at 11 bases. With V trimmed by 4 bases and J by 8 bases, 7 bases remained unmatched. CDR1 and CDR2 (germline): SEHNR, FQNEAQ (reference sequence). The CDR3 runs to 15 residues.

As DNA, the CDR3 is TGTGCCAGCAGTGGAGAACAGGGCATAACAAAGAATGAGCAGTTCTTC. Protein: CASSGEQGITKNEQFF. The chain recombines TRBV25-1 with TRBJ2-1; D perhaps matches TRBD1 (6 bases). The CDR3 covers 16 residues. Germline CDR1 is MGHDK and CDR2 is SYGVNS. V lost 4 bases, J lost 7 bases, and 20 bases lay in between.

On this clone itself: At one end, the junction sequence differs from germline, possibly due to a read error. CDR3: CASSWGSGGTDTQYF. For the CDR3, the DNA is TGTGCTAGCAGCTGGGGTAGCGGAGGCACAGATACGCAGTATTTT. The V call is TRBV7-7, the J call TRBJ2-3; D possibly corresponds to TRBD2 (6 bases). The length of the CDR3 is 15 residues. Germline values: CDR1 SSHAT, CDR2 FNYEAQ (reference sequence).

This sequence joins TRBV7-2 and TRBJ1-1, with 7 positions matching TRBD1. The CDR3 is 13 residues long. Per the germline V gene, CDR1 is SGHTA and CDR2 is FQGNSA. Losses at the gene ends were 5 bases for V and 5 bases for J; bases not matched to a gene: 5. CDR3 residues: CASSATQGTEAFF. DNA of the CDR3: TGTGCCAGCAGCGCGACACAGGGGACTGAAGCTTTCTTT.

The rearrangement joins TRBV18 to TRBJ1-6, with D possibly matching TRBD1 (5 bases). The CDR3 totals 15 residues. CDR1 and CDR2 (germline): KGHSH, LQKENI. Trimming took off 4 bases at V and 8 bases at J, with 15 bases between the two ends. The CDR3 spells CASSLRGMGDSPLHF. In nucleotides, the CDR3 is TGTGCCAGCTCACTACGAGGGATGGGGGATTCACCCCTCCACTTT.

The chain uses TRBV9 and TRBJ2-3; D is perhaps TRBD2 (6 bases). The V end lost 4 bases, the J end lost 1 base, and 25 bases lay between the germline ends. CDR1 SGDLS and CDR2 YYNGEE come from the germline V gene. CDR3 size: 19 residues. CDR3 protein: CASSPGDGLHLRGTDTQYF. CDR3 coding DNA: TGTGCCAGCAGCCCTGGCGACGGACTACACCTTCGCGGCACAGATACGCAGTATTTT. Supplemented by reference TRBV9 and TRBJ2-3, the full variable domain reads DSGVTQTPKHLITATGQRVTLRCSPRSGDLSVYWYQQSLDQGLQFLIQYYNGEERAKGNILERFSAQQFPDLHSELNLSSLELGDSALYFCASSPGDGLHLRGTDTQYFGPGTRLTVL.

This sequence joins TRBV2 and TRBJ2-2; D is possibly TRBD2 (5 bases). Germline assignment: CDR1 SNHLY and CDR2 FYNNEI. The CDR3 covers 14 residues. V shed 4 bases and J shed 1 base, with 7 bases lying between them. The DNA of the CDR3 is TGTGCCAGCAGTGTCGAGGGGAACACCGGGGAGCTGTTTTTT. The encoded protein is CASSVEGNTGELFF.

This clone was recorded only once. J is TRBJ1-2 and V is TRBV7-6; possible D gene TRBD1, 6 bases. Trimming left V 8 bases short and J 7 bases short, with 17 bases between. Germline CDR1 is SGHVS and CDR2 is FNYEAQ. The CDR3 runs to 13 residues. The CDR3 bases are TGTGCCAGCTCCGAACAGGGCGACGGTGGCTACACCTTC. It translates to CASSEQGDGGYTF.

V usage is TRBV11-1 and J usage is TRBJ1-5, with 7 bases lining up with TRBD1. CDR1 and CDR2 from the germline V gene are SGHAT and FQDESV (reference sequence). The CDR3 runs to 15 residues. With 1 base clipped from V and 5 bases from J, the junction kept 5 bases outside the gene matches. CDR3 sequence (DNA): TGTGCCAGCAGCTTAGACGGGACAGCTTATCAGCCCCAGCATTTT. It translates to CASSLDGTAYQPQHF. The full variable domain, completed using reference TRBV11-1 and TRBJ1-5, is EAEVAQSPRYKITEKSQAVAFWCDPISGHATLYWYRQILGQGPELLVQFQDESVVDDSQLPKDRFSAERLKGVDSTLKIQPAELGDSAMYLCASSLDGTAYQPQHFGDGTRLSIL.

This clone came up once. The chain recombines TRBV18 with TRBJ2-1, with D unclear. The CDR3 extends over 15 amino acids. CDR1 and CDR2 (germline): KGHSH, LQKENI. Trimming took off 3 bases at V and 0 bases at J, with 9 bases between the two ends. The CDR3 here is CASSPGYSSYNEQFF. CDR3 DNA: TGTGCCAGCTCACCTGGGTACAGCTCCTACAATGAGCAGTTCTTC.

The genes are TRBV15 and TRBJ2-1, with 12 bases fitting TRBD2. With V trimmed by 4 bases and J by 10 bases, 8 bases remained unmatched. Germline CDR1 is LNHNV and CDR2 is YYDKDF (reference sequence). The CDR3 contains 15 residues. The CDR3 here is CATSTRTSGAAEQFF. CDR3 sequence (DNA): TGTGCCACCAGCACGAGGACTAGCGGGGCCGCGGAGCAGTTCTTC.